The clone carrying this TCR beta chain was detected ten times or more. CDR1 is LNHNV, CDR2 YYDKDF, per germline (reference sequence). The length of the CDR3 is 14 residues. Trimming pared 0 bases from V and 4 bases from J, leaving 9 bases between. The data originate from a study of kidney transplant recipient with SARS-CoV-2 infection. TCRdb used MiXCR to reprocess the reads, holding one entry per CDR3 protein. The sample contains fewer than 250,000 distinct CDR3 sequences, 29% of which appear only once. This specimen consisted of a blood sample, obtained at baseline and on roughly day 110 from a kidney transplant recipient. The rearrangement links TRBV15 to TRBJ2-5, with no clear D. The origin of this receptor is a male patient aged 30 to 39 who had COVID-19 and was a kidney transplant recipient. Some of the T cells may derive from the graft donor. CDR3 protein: CATSRDSPPETQYF. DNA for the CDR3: TGTGCCACCAGCAGAGACTCACCCCCAGAGACCCAGTACTTC.